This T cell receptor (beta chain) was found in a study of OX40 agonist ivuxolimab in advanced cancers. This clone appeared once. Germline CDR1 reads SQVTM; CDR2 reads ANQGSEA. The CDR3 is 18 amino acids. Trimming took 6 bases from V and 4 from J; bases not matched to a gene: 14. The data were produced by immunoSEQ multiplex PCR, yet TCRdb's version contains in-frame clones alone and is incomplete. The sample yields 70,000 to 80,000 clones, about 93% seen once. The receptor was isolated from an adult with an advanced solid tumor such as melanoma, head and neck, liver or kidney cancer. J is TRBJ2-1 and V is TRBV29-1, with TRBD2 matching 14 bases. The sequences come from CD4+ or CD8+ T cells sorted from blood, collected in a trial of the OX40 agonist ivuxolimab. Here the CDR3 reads CSVTPTPGLAGVYNEQFF. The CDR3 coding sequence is TGCAGCGTCACACCCACACCGGGACTAGCGGGAGTTTACAATGAGCAGTTCTTC.